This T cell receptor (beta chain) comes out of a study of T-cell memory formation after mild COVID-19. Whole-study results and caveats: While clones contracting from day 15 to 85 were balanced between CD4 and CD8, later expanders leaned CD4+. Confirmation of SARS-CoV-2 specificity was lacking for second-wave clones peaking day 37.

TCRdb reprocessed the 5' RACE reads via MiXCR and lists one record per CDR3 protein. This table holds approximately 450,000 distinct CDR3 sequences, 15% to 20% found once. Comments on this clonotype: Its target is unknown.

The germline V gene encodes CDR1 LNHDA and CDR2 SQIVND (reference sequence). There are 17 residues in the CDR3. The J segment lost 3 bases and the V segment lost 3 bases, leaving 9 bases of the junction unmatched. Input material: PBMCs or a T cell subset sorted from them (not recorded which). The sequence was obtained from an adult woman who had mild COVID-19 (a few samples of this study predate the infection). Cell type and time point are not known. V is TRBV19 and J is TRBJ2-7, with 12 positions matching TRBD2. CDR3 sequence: CASSISRTSGKGYEQYF. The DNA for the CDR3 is TGTGCCAGTAGTATTAGTAGGACTAGCGGGAAGGGCTACGAGCAGTACTTC.